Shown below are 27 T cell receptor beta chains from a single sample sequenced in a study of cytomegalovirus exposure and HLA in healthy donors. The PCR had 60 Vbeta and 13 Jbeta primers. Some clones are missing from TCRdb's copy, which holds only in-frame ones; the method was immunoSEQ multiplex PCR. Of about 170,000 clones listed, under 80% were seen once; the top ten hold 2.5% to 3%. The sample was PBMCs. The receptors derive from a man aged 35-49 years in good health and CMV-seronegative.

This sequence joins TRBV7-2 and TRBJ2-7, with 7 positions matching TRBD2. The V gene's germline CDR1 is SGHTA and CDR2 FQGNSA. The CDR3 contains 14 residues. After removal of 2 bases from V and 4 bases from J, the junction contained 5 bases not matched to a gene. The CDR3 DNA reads TGTGCCAGCAGCTTACTAGCGGCTTCATACGAGCAGTACTTC. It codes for CASSLLAASYEQYF.

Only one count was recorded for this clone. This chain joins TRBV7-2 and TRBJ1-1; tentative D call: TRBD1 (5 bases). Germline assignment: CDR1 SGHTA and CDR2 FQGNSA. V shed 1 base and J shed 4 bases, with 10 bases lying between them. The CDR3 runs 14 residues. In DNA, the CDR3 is TGTGCCAGCAGCTTAGGGGGGAGGTTCACTGAAGCTTTCTTT. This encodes CASSLGGRFTEAFF.

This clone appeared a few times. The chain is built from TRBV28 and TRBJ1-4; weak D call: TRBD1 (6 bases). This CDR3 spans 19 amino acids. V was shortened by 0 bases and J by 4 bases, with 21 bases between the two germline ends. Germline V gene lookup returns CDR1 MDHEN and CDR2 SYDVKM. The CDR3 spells CASSLWLHRDGWDNEKLFF. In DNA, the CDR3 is TGTGCCAGCAGTTTATGGCTACACAGGGACGGGTGGGATAATGAAAAACTGTTTTTT.

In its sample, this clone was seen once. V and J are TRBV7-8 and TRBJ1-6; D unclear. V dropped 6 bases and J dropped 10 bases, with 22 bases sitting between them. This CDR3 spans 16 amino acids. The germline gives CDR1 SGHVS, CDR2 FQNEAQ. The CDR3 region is CASSTRRLSAQSPLHF. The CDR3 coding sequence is TGTGCCAGCAGTACCCGGCGACTGAGTGCGCAGTCACCCCTCCACTTT.

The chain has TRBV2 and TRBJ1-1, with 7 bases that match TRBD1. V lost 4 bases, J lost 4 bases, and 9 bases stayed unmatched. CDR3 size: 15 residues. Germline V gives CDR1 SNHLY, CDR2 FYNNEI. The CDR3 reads CASSGQGSPVTEAFF. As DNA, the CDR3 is TGTGCCAGCAGTGGACAGGGTTCTCCCGTCACTGAAGCTTTCTTT.

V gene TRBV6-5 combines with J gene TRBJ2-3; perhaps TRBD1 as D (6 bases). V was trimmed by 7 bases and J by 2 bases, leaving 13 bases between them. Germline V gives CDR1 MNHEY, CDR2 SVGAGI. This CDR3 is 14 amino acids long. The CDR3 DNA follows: TGTGCCAGCAATAGAGCAGGGGACACAGATACGCAGTATTTT. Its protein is CASNRAGDTDTQYF.

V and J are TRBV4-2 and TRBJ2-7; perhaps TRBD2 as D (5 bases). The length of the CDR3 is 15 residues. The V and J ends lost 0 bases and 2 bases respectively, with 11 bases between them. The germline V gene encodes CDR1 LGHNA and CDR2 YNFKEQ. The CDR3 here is CASSQDSVQTYEQYF. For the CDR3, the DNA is TGTGCCAGCAGCCAAGATAGCGTCCAGACCTACGAGCAGTACTTC.

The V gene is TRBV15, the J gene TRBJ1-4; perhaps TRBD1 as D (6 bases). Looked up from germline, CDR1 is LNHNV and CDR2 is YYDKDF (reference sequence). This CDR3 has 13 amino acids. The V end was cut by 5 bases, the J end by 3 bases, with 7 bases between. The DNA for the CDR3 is TGTGCCACCAGCTACAGGGCTAATGAAAAACTGTTTTTT. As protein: CATSYRANEKLFF.

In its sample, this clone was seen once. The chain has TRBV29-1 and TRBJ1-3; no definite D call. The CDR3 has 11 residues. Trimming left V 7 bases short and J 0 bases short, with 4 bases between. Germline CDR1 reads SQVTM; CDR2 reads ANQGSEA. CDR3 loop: CSGYSGNTIYF. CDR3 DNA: TGCAGCGGCTACTCTGGAAACACCATATATTTT. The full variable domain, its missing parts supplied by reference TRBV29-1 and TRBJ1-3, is SAVISQKPSRDICQRGTSLTIQCQVDSQVTMMFWYRQQPGQSLTLIATANQGSEATYESGFVIDKFPISRPNLTFSTLTVSNMSPEDSSIYLCSGYSGNTIYFGEGSWLTVV.

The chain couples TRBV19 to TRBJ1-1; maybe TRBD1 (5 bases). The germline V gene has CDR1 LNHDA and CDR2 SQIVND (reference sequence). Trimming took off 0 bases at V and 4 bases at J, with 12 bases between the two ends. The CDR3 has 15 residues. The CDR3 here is CASSIEVSQGTEAFF. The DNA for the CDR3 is TGTGCCAGTAGTATAGAGGTTTCTCAGGGCACTGAAGCTTTCTTT.

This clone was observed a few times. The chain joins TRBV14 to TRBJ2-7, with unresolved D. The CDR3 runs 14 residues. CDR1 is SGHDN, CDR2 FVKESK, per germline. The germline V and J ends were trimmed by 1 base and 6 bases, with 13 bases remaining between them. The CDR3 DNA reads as TGTGCCAGCAGCCAAGGTTTTAGTCATGCCGAGCAGTACTTC. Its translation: CASSQGFSHAEQYF.

CDR3 in DNA: TGTGCCAGCAGCTTAAGGGGGCGCGATTATGGCTACACCTTC. Translating it yields CASSLRGRDYGYTF. The chain links TRBV7-2 to TRBJ1-2; 7 bases align to TRBD1. Trimming at V came to 2 bases and at J to 5 bases, leaving 5 bases not matched to a gene. CDR1 and CDR2 (germline): SGHTA, FQGNSA. The CDR3 is 14 residues long.

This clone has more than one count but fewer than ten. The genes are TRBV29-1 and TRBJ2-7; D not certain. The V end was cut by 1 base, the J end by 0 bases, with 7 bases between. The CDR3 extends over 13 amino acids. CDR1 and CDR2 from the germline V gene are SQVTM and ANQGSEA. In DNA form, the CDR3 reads TGCAGCGTTGAAGTAGAGGTCTCCTACGAGCAGTACTTC. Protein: CSVEVEVSYEQYF.

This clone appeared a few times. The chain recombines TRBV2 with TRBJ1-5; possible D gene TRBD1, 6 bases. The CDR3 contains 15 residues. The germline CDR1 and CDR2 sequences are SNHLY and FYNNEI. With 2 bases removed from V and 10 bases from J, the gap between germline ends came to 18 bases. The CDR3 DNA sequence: TGTGCCAGCAGTGAAAATTCCAGGGGAACTGAACCCCAGCATTTT. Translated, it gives CASSENSRGTEPQHF.

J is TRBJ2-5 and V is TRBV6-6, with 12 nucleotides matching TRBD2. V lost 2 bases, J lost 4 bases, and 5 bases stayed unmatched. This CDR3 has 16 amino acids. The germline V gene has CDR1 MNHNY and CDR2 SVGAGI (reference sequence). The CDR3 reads CASSYGASGRVETQYF. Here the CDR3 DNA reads TGTGCCAGCAGTTACGGGGCTAGCGGGAGGGTAGAGACCCAGTACTTC.

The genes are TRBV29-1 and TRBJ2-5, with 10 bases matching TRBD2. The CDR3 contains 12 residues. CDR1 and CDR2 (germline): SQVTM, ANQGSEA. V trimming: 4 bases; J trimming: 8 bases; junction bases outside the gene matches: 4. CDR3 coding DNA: TGCAGCGTTGTGCTAGCGGGGGACACCCAGTACTTC. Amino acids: CSVVLAGDTQYF.

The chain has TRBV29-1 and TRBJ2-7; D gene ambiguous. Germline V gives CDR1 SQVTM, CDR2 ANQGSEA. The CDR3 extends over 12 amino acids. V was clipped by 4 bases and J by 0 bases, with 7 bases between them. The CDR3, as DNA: TGCAGCGTTGGGTGGAGCTCCTACGAGCAGTACTTC. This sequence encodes CSVGWSSYEQYF.

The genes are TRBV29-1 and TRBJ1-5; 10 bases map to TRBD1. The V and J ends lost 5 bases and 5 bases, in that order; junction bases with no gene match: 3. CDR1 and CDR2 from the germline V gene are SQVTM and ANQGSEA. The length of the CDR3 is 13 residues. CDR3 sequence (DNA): TGCAGCGTTCGGACAGGGGGTGATCAGCCCCAGCATTTT. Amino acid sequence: CSVRTGGDQPQHF.

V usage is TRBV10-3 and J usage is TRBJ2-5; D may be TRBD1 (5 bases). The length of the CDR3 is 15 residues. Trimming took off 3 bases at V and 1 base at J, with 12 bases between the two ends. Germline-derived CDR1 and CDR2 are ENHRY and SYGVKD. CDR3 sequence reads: CAISELSGAQETQYF. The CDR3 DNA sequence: TGTGCCATCAGTGAACTGAGTGGGGCCCAAGAGACCCAGTACTTC.

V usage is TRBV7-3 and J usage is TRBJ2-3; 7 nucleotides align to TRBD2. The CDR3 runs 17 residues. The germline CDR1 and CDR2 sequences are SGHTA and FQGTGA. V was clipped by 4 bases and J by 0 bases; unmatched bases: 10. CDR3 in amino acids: CASSYLGLTPSTDTQYF. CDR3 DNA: TGTGCCAGCAGCTACCTGGGACTAACGCCTAGCACAGATACGCAGTATTTT.

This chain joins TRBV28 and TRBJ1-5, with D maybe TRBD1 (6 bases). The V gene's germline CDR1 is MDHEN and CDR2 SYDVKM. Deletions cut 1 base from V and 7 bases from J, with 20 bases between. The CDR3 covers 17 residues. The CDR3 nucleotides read TGTGCCAGCAGTTTATTTCCCCAAGACAGGACCGGACAGCCCCAGCATTTT. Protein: CASSLFPQDRTGQPQHF.

As DNA, the CDR3 is TGTGCCAGTAGTATAGCGGGAGGGCCCCCAGATACGCAGTATTTT. This encodes CASSIAGGPPDTQYF. The gene calls are TRBV19 and TRBJ2-3; 8 bases line up with TRBD2. The CDR3 loop spans 15 amino acids. CDR1 LNHDA and CDR2 SQIVND come from the germline V gene (reference sequence). Germline trimming cut 1 base from V and 4 bases from J; bases unmatched to any gene: 4.

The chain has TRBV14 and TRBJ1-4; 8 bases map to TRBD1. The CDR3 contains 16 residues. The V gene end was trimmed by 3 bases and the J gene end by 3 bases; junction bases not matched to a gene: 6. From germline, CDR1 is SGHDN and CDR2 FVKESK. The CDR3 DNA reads TGTGCCAGCAGCCAGGGACAGGCCCGAGCTAATGAAAAACTGTTTTTT. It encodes CASSQGQARANEKLFF.

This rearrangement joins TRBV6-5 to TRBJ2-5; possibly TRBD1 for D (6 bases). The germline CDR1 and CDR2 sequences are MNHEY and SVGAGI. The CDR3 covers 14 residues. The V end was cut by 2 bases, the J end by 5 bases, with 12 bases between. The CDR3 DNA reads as TGTGCCAGCAGTTACGTGGGGGCCGATGAGACCCAGTACTTC. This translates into CASSYVGADETQYF.

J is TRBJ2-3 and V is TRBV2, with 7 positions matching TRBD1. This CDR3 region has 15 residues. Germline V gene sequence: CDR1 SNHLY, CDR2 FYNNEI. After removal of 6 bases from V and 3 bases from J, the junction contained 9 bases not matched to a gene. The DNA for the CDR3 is TGTGCCAGCAGGGAGACAGGGTTAGGGACAGATACGCAGTATTTT. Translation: CASRETGLGTDTQYF.

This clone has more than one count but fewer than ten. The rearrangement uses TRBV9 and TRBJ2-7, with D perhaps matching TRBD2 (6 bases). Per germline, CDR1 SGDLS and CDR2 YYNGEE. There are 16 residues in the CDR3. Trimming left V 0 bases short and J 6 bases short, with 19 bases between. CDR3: CASSVELSGRRAEQYF. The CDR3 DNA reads TGTGCCAGCAGCGTAGAGCTCAGCGGGCGCCGTGCCGAGCAGTACTTC.

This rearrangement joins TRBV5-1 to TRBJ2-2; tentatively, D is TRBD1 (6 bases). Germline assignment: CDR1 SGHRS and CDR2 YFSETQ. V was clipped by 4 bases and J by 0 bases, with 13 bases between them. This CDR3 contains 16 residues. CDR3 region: CASSQWTAANTGELFF. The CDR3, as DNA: TGCGCCAGCAGCCAATGGACAGCCGCGAACACCGGGGAGCTGTTTTTT.